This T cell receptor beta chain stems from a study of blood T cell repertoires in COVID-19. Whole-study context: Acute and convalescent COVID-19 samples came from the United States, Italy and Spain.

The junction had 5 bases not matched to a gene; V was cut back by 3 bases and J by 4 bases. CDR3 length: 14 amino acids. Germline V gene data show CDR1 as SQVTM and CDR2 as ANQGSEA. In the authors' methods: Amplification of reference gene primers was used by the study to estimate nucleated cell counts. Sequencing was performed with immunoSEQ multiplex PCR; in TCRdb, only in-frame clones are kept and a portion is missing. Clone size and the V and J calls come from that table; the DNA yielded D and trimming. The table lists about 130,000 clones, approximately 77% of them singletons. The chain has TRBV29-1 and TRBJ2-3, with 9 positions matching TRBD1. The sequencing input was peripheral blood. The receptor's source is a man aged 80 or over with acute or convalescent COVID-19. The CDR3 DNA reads TGCAGCGTTGATAGGACAGGGGTTGCAGATACGCAGTATTTT. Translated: CSVDRTGVADTQYF.